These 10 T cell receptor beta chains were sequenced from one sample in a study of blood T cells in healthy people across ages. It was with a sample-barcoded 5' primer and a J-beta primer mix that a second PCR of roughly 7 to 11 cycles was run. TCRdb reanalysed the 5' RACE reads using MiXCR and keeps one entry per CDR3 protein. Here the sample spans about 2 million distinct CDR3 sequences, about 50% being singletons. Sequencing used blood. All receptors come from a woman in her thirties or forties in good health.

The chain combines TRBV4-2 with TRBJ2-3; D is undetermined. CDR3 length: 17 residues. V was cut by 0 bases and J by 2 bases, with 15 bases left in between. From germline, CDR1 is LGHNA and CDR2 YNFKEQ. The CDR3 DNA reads TGTGCCAGCAGCCAAGAGTTGTATAGCCCGGACACAGATACGCAGTATTTT. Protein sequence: CASSQELYSPDTDTQYF.

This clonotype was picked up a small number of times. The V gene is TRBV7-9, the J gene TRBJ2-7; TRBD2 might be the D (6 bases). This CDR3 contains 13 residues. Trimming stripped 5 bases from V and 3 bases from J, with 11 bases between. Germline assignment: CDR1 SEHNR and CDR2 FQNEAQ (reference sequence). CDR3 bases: TGTGCCAGCAGCCCACAGACTAGCTACGAGCAGTACTTC. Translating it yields CASSPQTSYEQYF.

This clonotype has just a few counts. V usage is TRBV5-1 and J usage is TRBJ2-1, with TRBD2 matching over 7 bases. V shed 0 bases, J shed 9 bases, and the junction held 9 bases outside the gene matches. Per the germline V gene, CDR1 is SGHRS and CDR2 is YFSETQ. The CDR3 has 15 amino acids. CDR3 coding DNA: TGCGCCAGCAGCTTGGTCACGGGGGGATACGGTGAGCAGTTCTTC. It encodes CASSLVTGGYGEQFF.

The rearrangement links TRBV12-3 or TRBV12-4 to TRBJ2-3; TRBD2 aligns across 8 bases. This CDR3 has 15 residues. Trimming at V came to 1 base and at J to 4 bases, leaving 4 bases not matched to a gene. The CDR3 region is CASSLDRAGADTQYF. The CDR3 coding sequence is TGTGCCAGCAGTTTAGATAGAGCGGGGGCAGATACGCAGTATTTT.

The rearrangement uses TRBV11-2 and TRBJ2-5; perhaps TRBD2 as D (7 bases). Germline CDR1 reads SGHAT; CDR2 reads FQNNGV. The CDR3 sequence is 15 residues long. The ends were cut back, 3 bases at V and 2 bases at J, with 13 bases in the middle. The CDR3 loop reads CASSFPGGQQETQYF. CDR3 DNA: TGTGCCAGCAGCTTCCCGGGGGGCCAGCAAGAGACCCAGTACTTC. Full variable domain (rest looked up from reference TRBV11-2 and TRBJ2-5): EAGVAQSPRYKIIEKRQSVAFWCNPISGHATLYWYQQILGQGPKLLIQFQNNGVVDDSQLPKDRFSAERLKGVDSTLKIQPAKLEDSAVYLCASSFPGGQQETQYFGPGTRLLVL.

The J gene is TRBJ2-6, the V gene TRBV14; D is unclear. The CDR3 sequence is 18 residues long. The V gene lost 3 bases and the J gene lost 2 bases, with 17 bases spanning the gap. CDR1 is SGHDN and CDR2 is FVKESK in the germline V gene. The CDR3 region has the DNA TGTGCCAGCAGCCAGGATCGCCTTCTCCTTACTGGGGCCAACGTCCTGACTTTC. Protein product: CASSQDRLLLTGANVLTF.

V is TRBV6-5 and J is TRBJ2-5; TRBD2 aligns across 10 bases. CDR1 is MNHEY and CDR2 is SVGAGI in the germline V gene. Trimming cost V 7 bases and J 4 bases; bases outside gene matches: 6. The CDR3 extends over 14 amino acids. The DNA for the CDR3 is TGTGCCAGCACCATAGCGGGGGGAGGAGAGACCCAGTACTTC. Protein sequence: CASTIAGGGETQYF.

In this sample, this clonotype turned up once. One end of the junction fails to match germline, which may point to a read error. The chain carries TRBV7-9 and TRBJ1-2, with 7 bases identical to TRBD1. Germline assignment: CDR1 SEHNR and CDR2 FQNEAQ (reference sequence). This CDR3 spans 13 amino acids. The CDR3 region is CASSVGQSYGYIF. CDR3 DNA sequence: TGTGCCAGCAGCGTGGGACAGAGCTATGGCTACATCTTC.

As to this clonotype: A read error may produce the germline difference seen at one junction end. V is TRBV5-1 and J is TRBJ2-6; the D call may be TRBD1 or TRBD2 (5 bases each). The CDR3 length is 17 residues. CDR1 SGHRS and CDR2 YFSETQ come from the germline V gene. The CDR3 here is CASSQGRPLSEANVLTF. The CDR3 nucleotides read TGCGCCAGCAGCCAGGGACGACCTCTATCTGAGGCCAACGTCCTGACTTTC.

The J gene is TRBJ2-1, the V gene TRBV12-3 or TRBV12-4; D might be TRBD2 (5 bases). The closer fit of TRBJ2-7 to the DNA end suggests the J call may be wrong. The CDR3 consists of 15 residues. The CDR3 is CASSDDIGRSYEQYF. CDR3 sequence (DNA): TGTGCCAGTAGCGACGACATAGGGAGATCCTACGAGCAGTACTTC.